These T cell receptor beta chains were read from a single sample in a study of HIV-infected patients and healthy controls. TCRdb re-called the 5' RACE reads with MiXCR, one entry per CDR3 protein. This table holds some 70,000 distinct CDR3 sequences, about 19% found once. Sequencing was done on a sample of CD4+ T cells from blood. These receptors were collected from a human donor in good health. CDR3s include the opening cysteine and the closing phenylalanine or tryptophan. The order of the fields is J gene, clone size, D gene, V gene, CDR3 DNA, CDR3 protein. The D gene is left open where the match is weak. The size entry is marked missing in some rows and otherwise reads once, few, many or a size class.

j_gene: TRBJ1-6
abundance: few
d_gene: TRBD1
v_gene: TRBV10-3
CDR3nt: TGTGCCATCAGTGCAGGGACAGTCTATAATTCACCCCTCCACTTT
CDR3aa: CAISAGTVYNSPLHF

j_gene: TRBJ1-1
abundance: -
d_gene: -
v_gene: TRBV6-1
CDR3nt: TGTGCCAGCGTGGGGGGCGCGGACACTGAAGCTTTCTTT
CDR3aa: CASVGGADTEAFF

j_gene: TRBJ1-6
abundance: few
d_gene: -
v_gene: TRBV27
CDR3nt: TGTGCCAGCAGTTCCGGGGGTCTCAATAATTCACCCCTCCACTTT
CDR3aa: CASSSGGLNNSPLHF

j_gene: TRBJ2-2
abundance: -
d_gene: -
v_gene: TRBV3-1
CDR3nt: TGTGCCAGCAGCCAAGATCTGGACCGTAGCAGCACCGGGGAGCTGTTTTTT
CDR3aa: CASSQDLDRSSTGELFF

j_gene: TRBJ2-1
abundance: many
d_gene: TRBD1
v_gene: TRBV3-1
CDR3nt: TGTGCCAGCAGCCAAGACAACAGGGGTGGTGAGCAGTTCTTC
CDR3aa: CASSQDNRGGEQFF

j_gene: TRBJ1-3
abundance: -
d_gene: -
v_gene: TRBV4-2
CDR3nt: TGTGCCAGCAGCCAAAGAGGTCAGGGGAGCTCTGGAAACACCATATATTTT
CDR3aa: CASSQRGQGSSGNTIYF

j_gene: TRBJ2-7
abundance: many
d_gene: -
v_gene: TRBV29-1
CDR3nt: TGCAGCGTTTTCCGGGACAACTCCTACGAGCAGTACTTC
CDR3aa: CSVFRDNSYEQYF

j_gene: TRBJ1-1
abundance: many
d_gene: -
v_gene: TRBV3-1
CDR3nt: TGTGCCAGCAGCCAATCCGGTCTGGGAGCTTTCTTT
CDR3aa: CASSQSGLGAFF

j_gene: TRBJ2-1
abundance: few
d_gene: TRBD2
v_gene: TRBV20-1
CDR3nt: TGCAGTGCGGGGACTAGCGGGAACTACAATGAGCAGTTCTTC
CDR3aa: CSAGTSGNYNEQFF

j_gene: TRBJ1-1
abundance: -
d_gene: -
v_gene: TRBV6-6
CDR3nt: TGTGCCAGCAGTTACCCCCTTGGGGGGGCGAACACTGAAGCTTTCTTT
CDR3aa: CASSYPLGGANTEAFF

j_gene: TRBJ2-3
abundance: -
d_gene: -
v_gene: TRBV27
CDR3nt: TGTGCCAGCAGTTTCATAGCGACCACAGATACGCAGTATTTT
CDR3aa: CASSFIATTDTQYF

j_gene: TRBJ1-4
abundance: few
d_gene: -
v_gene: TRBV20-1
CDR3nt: TGCAGTGCTCGGACAGTACATACGAATGAAAAACTGTTTTTT
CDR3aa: CSARTVHTNEKLFF

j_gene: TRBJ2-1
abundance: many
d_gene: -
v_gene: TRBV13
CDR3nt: TGTGCCAGCACCCTGACGGGGCGGCATGAGCAGTTCTTC
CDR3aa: CASTLTGRHEQFF

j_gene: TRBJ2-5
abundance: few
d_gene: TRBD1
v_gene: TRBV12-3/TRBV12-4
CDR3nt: TGTGCCAGCAGTTCAGGGGGCTACCAAGAGACCCAGTACTTC
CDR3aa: CASSSGGYQETQYF

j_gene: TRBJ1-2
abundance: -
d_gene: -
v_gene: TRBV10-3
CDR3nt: TGTGCCATCAATGGCGATGGTGACAGGCCCTACTATGGCTACACCTTC
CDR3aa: CAINGDGDRPYYGYTF

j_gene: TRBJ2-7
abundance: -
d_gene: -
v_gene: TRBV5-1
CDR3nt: TGCGCCAGCAGTACTGGACTACCCGGAGGAGAGCAGTACTTC
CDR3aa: CASSTGLPGGEQYF

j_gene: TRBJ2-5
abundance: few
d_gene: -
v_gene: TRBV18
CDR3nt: TGTGCCAGCTCACCACCGGCACGGGAGGAGACCCAGTACTTC
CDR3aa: CASSPPAREETQYF

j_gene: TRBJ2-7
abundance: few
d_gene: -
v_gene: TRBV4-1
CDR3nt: TGCGCCAGCAGCCTAAGGGGCGATAGCGAGCAGTACTTC
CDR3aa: CASSLRGDSEQYF

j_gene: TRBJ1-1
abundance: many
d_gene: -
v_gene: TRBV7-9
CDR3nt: TGTGCCAGCAGCCTGCTTTGGAACACTGAAGCTTTCTTT
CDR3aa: CASSLLWNTEAFF

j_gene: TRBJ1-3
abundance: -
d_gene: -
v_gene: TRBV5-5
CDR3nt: TGTGCCAGCAGCTTCGTGAGTGGAAACACCATATATTTT
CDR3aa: CASSFVSGNTIYF

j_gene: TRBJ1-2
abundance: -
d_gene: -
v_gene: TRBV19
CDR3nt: TGTGCCACCCTCGCCTCCCGGGGGGCGAACTATGGCTACACCTTC
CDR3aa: CATLASRGANYGYTF

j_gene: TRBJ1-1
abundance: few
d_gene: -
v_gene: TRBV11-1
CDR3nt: TGTGCCAGCAGCCGTCTTGGGTATGACATGGAAGCTTTCTTT
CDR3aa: CASSRLGYDMEAFF

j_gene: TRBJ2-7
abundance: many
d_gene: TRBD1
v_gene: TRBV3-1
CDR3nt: TGTGCCAGCAGCCAAGATGACAGGGGAAACGAGCAGTACTTC
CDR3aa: CASSQDDRGNEQYF

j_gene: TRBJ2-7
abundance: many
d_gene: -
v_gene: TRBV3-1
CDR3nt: TGTGCCAGCAGCCACGAAGCGGATGGAGCCGAGCAGTACTTC
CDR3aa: CASSHEADGAEQYF

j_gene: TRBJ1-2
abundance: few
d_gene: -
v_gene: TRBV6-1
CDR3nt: TGTGCCAGCGGGGACAAAACCTATGGCTACACCTTC
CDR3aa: CASGDKTYGYTF

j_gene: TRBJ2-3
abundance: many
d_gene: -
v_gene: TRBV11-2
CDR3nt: TGTGCCAGCAGCTTATCGGGCGGGGGCCCGAGCACAGATACGCAGTATTTT
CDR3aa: CASSLSGGGPSTDTQYF

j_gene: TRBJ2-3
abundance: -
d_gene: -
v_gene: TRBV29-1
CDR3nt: TGCAGCGGATCTCCGCAAGGTTCTCTACCTAGCACAGATACGCAGTATTTT
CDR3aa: CSGSPQGSLPSTDTQYF

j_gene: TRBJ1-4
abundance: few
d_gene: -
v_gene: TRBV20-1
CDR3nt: TGCAGTGCTCCGTCATGGGCAGAAGTTAATGAAAAACTGTTTTTT
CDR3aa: CSAPSWAEVNEKLFF

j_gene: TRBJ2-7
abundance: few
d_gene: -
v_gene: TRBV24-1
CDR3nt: TGTGCCACCAGTGAAGGGCAGGAAGCTTACGAGCAGTACTTC
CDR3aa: CATSEGQEAYEQYF

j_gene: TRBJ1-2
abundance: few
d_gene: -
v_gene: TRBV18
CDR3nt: TGTGCCAGCTCACCGTCGCAGACGGTCGACTATGGCTACACCTTC
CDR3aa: CASSPSQTVDYGYTF

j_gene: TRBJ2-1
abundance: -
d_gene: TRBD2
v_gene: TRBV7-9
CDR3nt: TGTGCCAGCAGCTTATTAGCGGGAGTACGGTACAATGAGCAGTTCTTC
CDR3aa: CASSLLAGVRYNEQFF

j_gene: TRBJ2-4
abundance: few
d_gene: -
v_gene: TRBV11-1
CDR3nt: TGTGCCAGCAGCCCCGTGGACGTCCTAGCCAAAAACATTCAGTACTTC
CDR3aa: CASSPVDVLAKNIQYF

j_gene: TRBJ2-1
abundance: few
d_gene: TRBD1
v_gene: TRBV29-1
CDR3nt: TGCAGCATGCCACAGGGGGCGCGCTACAATGAGCAGTTCTTC
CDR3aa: CSMPQGARYNEQFF

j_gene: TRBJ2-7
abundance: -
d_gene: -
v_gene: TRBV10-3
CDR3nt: TGTGCCATCAGTGAGGGAGCCGAAGCCCCCTACGAGCAGTACTTC
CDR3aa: CAISEGAEAPYEQYF